This TCR beta chain was documented in a study of blood T cell repertoires in COVID-19. The CDR3 runs to 15 residues. CDR1 SGHAT and CDR2 FQNNGV come from the germline V gene. The germline V and J ends were trimmed by 0 bases and 4 bases, with 13 bases remaining between them. Clones were read by immunoSEQ multiplex PCR, and TCRdb kept only the in-frame ones, dropping some. Of about 140,000 clones in the sample, roughly four fifths are singletons; the top ten hold 1.5% to 2%. This clone was counted a single time. The chain recombines TRBV11-2 with TRBJ2-7, with D perhaps TRBD2 (5 bases). The clonotype comes from a woman between 18 and 30 years old who had been exposed to COVID-19. The sequenced sample consisted of PBMCs or T cells enriched from blood (not recorded which). CDR3 bases: TGTGCCAGCAGCTTAGATCTAAGCCGAGGGTACGAGCAGTACTTC. Protein product: CASSLDLSRGYEQYF. The entire variable domain, with the rest obtained from reference TRBV11-2 and TRBJ2-7, is as follows: EAGVAQSPRYKIIEKRQSVAFWCNPISGHATLYWYQQILGQGPKLLIQFQNNGVVDDSQLPKDRFSAERLKGVDSTLKIQPAKLEDSAVYLCASSLDLSRGYEQYFGPGTRLTVT.